Following are 15 T cell receptor beta chains from one sample sequenced in a study of blood T cell repertoires in COVID-19. Repertoires were generated with immunoSEQ multiplex PCR, while TCRdb's copy carries only in-frame clones and drops some. The sample contains around 340,000 clones, 80% to 90% of which appear only once. Sample: PBMCs or T cells enriched from blood (not recorded which). The receptors shown here come from a woman in her forties with acute COVID-19.

V usage is TRBV6-2 or TRBV6-3 and J usage is TRBJ1-2; D not resolved. Germline values: CDR1 MNHEY, CDR2 SVGEGT. The CDR3 is 16 amino acids. V was cut by 2 bases and J by 0 bases, with 13 bases left in between. The CDR3 coding sequence is TGTGCCAGCAGTTACGGGGAGGGTCGTCCTAACTATGGCTACACCTTC. Translating gives CASSYGEGRPNYGYTF.

This sequence joins TRBV27 and TRBJ1-2; D possibly corresponds to TRBD1 (6 bases). There are 15 residues in the CDR3. Trimming stripped 5 bases from V and 3 bases from J, with 16 bases between. Germline V CDR1 and CDR2: MNHEY, SMNVEV (reference sequence). CDR3 nucleotide sequence: TGTGCCAGCAGTACTTACAGGGATTCGGACTATGGCTACACCTTC. Translated, it gives CASSTYRDSDYGYTF.

This clone was picked up one time. The rearrangement uses TRBV5-1 and TRBJ1-2; 7 bases are a match to TRBD1. Per germline, CDR1 SGHRS and CDR2 YFSETQ. The CDR3 loop spans 17 amino acids. With V trimmed by 1 base and J by 2 bases, 11 bases remained unmatched. The CDR3 sequence is CASSLWTGQTVNYGYTF. DNA of the CDR3: TGCGCCAGCAGCTTGTGGACGGGACAGACAGTAAACTATGGCTACACCTTC.

In DNA form, the CDR3 reads TGTGCCAGCAGCTTAGGGACAGGGCAAGCCAAAAACATTCAGTACTTC. Translation: CASSLGTGQAKNIQYF. The genes are TRBV7-6 and TRBJ2-4; 8 nucleotides match TRBD1. V lost 1 base, J lost 0 bases, and 2 bases stayed unmatched. CDR1 and CDR2 from the germline V gene are SGHVS and FNYEAQ. This CDR3 region has 16 residues.

V is TRBV3-1 (or the pseudogene TRBV3-2) and J is TRBJ2-5; D assignment may be TRBD1 or TRBD2 (6 bases each). Deletions cut 5 bases from V and 1 base from J, with 11 bases between. The germline V gene encodes CDR1 LGHDT and CDR2 YNNKEL (reference sequence). This CDR3 region has 14 residues. CDR3 DNA: TGTGCCAGCAGCGAAGGGGGACTCCAAGAGACCCAGTACTTC. Translation: CASSEGGLQETQYF.

The J gene is TRBJ1-6, the V gene TRBV6-1, with 8 bases identical to TRBD1. With 3 bases clipped from V and 4 bases from J, the junction kept 5 bases outside the gene matches. The CDR3 is 16 residues long. Germline loops: CDR1 MNHNS, CDR2 SASEGT. The CDR3 DNA reads as TGTGCCAGCAGTGAGACAGGGGCTACTTATAATTCACCCCTCCACTTT. Amino acids: CASSETGATYNSPLHF.

The chain joins TRBV5-4 to TRBJ2-5; 11 bases align to TRBD1. The CDR3 spans 15 residues. Germline V CDR1 and CDR2: SGHNT, YYREEE (reference sequence). J was trimmed by 5 bases and V by 4 bases; bases with no gene match: 7. DNA of the CDR3: TGTGCCAGCAGCACGAAGGACAGGGGGCCTGAGACCCAGTACTTC. Amino acids: CASSTKDRGPETQYF.

This clone was detected only once. The chain has TRBV28 and TRBJ1-3; D is perhaps TRBD1 (5 bases). The V gene lost 3 bases and the J gene lost 6 bases, with 18 bases spanning the gap. Germline values: CDR1 MDHEN, CDR2 SYDVKM. The CDR3 runs to 16 residues. The CDR3 nucleotides read TGTGCCAGCAGTTTCGATTATGGTATAGGGGTAAACACCATATATTTT. Amino acids: CASSFDYGIGVNTIYF.

CDR3 loop: CASGLGGMITEAFF. The CDR3, as DNA: TGTGCTAGTGGTTTAGGGGGTATGATCACTGAAGCTTTCTTT. The chain uses TRBV12-5 and TRBJ1-1; D may be TRBD1 (6 bases). CDR1 is LGHNT, CDR2 FRNRAP, per germline. The CDR3 covers 14 residues. Trimming cost V 3 bases and J 4 bases, with 12 bases left between them.

The chain couples TRBV29-1 to TRBJ1-2; D is unclear. The CDR3 consists of 13 residues. Trimming removed 0 bases from V and 7 bases from J, with 12 bases in between. Looked up from germline, CDR1 is SQVTM and CDR2 is ANQGSEA. CDR3 nucleotide sequence: TGCAGCGTTGAAGATAATCGGGTGTCTGGCTACACCTTC. Translating gives CSVEDNRVSGYTF.

The chain is built from TRBV28 and TRBJ2-7; TRBD2 matches 11 bases. The germline CDR1 and CDR2 sequences are MDHEN and SYDVKM. The CDR3 consists of 16 residues. After removal of 3 bases from V and 3 bases from J, the junction contained 7 bases not matched to a gene. This CDR3 is CASSLPSGRQSYEQYF. In DNA, the CDR3 is TGTGCCAGCAGTTTGCCTAGCGGGAGGCAAAGCTACGAGCAGTACTTC.

This chain uses TRBV11-3 with TRBJ2-2; no clear D gene. Deletions cut 2 bases from V and 6 bases from J, with 4 bases between. Germline V gives CDR1 SGHNT, CDR2 YENEEA. The CDR3 covers 12 residues. CDR3 nucleotides: TGTGCCAGCAGCTTACCTCCCGGGGAGCTGTTTTTT. Translated: CASSLPPGELFF.

The chain is built from TRBV7-9 and TRBJ1-4, with 8 positions matching TRBD1. The CDR3 loop spans 15 amino acids. CDR1 is SEHNR, CDR2 FQNEAQ, per germline (reference sequence). The V segment lost 5 bases and the J segment 3 bases; nucleotides outside the gene matches: 5. CDR3 coding DNA: TGTGCCAGCAGCCCCGGGACAGGAGCTAATGAAAAACTGTTTTTT. Translating gives CASSPGTGANEKLFF.

The chain carries TRBV5-1 and TRBJ1-4, with 10 bases lining up with TRBD1. Germline V gives CDR1 SGHRS, CDR2 YFSETQ. This CDR3 is built from 15 residues. The V and J ends lost 5 bases and 3 bases, in that order; junction bases with no gene match: 4. The CDR3 reads CASRVGTGANEKLFF. The DNA of the CDR3 is TGCGCCAGCAGAGTAGGGACAGGGGCTAATGAAAAACTGTTTTTT.

The chain employs TRBV21-1 and TRBJ1-5; TRBD1 was called by the table and not checked on the DNA. TRBV21-1 is a known pseudogene. This CDR3 contains 16 residues. CDR3 nucleotide sequence: TGTGCCAGCAGCATCTCCCCGGGACAGGGTAATCAGCCCCAGCATTTT. This codes for CASSISPGQGNQPQHF.